This is a list of T cell receptor beta chains from one sample in a study of cytotoxic CD8 clonotypes in ibrutinib-treated CLL. Profiling relied on immunoSEQ multiplex PCR, and the TCRdb table lists in-frame clones only, not all of them. This sample yields about 140,000 clones, of which 80% are seen a single time; 7.6% belongs to the top ten. The source was PBMCs, collected after 36 months of ibrutinib treatment. The receptors stem from a human donor with chronic lymphocytic leukemia. Both conserved end residues are part of each CDR3. D genes are given only for firm matches. Clone sizes are given selectively: once, few, many, or a class where the clone is expanded.

J: TRBJ2-5
size: once
D: -
V: TRBV7-9
DNA: TGTGCCAGCAGCCTAGGGGTCCAAGAGACCCAGTACTTC
CDR3: CASSLGVQETQYF

J: TRBJ2-1
size: -
D: TRBD2
V: TRBV5-1
DNA: TGCGCCAGCAGCTTCGGAAGCGGGAGCGATGAGCAGTTCTTC
CDR3: CASSFGSGSDEQFF

J: TRBJ2-2
size: -
D: TRBD1
V: TRBV7-3
DNA: TGTGCCAGCAGCTCGGACAGGGGGCTGGAGCTGTTTTTT
CDR3: CASSSDRGLELFF

J: TRBJ1-4
size: -
D: TRBD1
V: TRBV6-1
DNA: TGTGCCAGCAGTGGGGACAGAGACAGGACGTCAAAACTGTTTTTT
CDR3: CASSGDRDRTSKLFF

J: TRBJ2-4
size: -
D: TRBD2
V: TRBV15
DNA: TGTGCCACCAGCCCGGAGGGACTAGCGGGTCCCCCAAGAGGCAAAAACATTCAGTACTTC
CDR3: CATSPEGLAGPPRGKNIQYF

J: TRBJ1-1
size: -
D: -
V: TRBV7-9
DNA: TGTGCCAGCAGCTTAGAGGCAGGGAACACTGAAGCTTTCTTT
CDR3: CASSLEAGNTEAFF

J: TRBJ2-7
size: -
D: TRBD2
V: TRBV10-2
DNA: TGCGCCAGCAACCCAGCGGGAGTAGAGCAGTACTTC
CDR3: CASNPAGVEQYF

J: TRBJ1-5
size: -
D: -
V: TRBV5-1
DNA: TGCGCCAGCAGCTTGGGTGGAGGAGACAATCAGCCCCAGCATTTT
CDR3: CASSLGGGDNQPQHF

J: TRBJ1-2
size: -
D: -
V: TRBV7-9
DNA: TGTGCCAGCAGCTTAGCGCTGGGGCTTGTCACTGAGGGCTACACCTTC
CDR3: CASSLALGLVTEGYTF

J: TRBJ2-3
size: -
D: -
V: TRBV14
DNA: TGTGCCAGCAGCATGACAGCATCTCACACAGATACGCAGTATTTT
CDR3: CASSMTASHTDTQYF

J: TRBJ2-6
size: -
D: -
V: TRBV5-1
DNA: TGCGCCAGCTTAGACTTGGCCAACGTCCTGACTTTC
CDR3: CASLDLANVLTF

J: TRBJ1-2
size: -
D: -
V: TRBV27
DNA: TGTGCCAGCAGTTTAGGTTATGGGGCCGACTATGGCTACACCTTC
CDR3: CASSLGYGADYGYTF

J: TRBJ1-2
size: few
D: -
V: TRBV5-4
DNA: TGTGCCAGCAGCAACCGGGAGACGAGCTATGGCTACACCTTC
CDR3: CASSNRETSYGYTF

J: TRBJ2-5
size: few
D: -
V: TRBV5-1
DNA: TGCGCCAGCAGCTTTATGGTGGGACAAGAGACCCAGTACTTC
CDR3: CASSFMVGQETQYF

J: TRBJ1-2
size: medium-sized
D: -
V: TRBV19
DNA: TGTGCCAGTAGCCGCACCGGGGGCCCCTATGGCTACACCTTC
CDR3: CASSRTGGPYGYTF

J: TRBJ2-7
size: -
D: TRBD2
V: TRBV2
DNA: TGTGCCAGCGTTCCAATAGCGGGAGCCCGTTACGAGCAGTACTTC
CDR3: CASVPIAGARYEQYF

J: TRBJ1-4
size: -
D: -
V: TRBV7-2
DNA: TGTGCCAGCAGTTTTTCCGGGACACCTGAAAAACTGTTTTTT
CDR3: CASSFSGTPEKLFF

J: TRBJ2-3
size: -
D: TRBD2
V: TRBV2
DNA: TGTGCCAGCAAACTAGCGAGAGAAGGACAATTCACAGATACGCAGTATTTT
CDR3: CASKLAREGQFTDTQYF

J: TRBJ2-4
size: few
D: -
V: TRBV4-1
DNA: TGCGCCAGCAGCCAAGATTTCTCGGTAAACATTCAGTACTTC
CDR3: CASSQDFSVNIQYF

J: TRBJ1-2
size: -
D: TRBD1
V: TRBV5-1
DNA: TGCGCCAGCAGCCCCGGACAGGGACACTATGGCTACACCTTC
CDR3: CASSPGQGHYGYTF

J: TRBJ1-1
size: -
D: -
V: TRBV29-1
DNA: TGCAGCGTTGAGGTGAACACTGAAGCTTTCTTT
CDR3: CSVEVNTEAFF

J: TRBJ1-5
size: -
D: TRBD1
V: TRBV6-6
DNA: TGTGCCAGCAGTCAGGGGGTCAGCAATCAGCCCCAGCATTTT
CDR3: CASSQGVSNQPQHF

J: TRBJ1-2
size: -
D: -
V: TRBV6-5
DNA: TGTGCCAGCAGTGGCGTCTACACCTTC
CDR3: CASSGVYTF

J: TRBJ1-6
size: few
D: TRBD1
V: TRBV5-6
DNA: TGTGCCAGCAGCCGTGACAGGGAAAATTCACCCCTCCACTTT
CDR3: CASSRDRENSPLHF

J: TRBJ2-7
size: -
D: -
V: TRBV6-5
DNA: TGTGCCAGCAGTTATTCGGTCCAGATCTACGAGCAGTACTTC
CDR3: CASSYSVQIYEQYF

J: TRBJ1-1
size: once
D: TRBD1
V: TRBV10-3
DNA: TGTGCCATCAGTACGGACAGGTACACTGAAGCTTTCTTT
CDR3: CAISTDRYTEAFF

J: TRBJ2-1
size: -
D: -
V: TRBV30
DNA: TGTGCCTGGAAGATGACGGATCGACACAATGAGCAGTTCTTC
CDR3: CAWKMTDRHNEQFF

J: TRBJ2-3
size: -
D: -
V: TRBV6-4
DNA: TGTGCCAGCAGTGTCGTGCGGGGGCCCACAGATACGCAGTATTTT
CDR3: CASSVVRGPTDTQYF

J: TRBJ2-5
size: -
D: TRBD2
V: TRBV2
DNA: TGTGCCAGCAGTGCACTAGCGGGGGGCCTCCAAGAGACCCAGTACTTC
CDR3: CASSALAGGLQETQYF

J: TRBJ1-2
size: -
D: TRBD1
V: TRBV14
DNA: TGTGCCAGCAGCTATACCGGGACAGGGGGCGGCTACACCTTC
CDR3: CASSYTGTGGGYTF

J: TRBJ2-1
size: -
D: -
V: TRBV6-5
DNA: TGTGCCAGCAGTTATTCCGGGACGCAGTACAATGAGCAGTTCTTC
CDR3: CASSYSGTQYNEQFF

J: TRBJ1-1
size: -
D: -
V: TRBV6-5
DNA: TGTGCCAGCAGCATGGGGAACACTGAAGCTTTCTTT
CDR3: CASSMGNTEAFF

J: TRBJ2-7
size: once
D: TRBD2
V: TRBV28
DNA: TGTGCCTTGGGACGCCGCCGGGGGGGGCATTCCTACGAGCTGTACTTC
CDR3: CALGRRRGGHSYELYF

J: TRBJ1-3
size: once
D: -
V: TRBV15
DNA: TGTGCCACCAGCAGGCGCTTAGGGTCCGTCTCTGGAAACACCATATATTTT
CDR3: CATSRRLGSVSGNTIYF

J: TRBJ1-5
size: -
D: -
V: TRBV30
DNA: TGTGCCTGGGGAATCGATCAGCCCCAGCATTTT
CDR3: CAWGIDQPQHF

J: TRBJ1-3
size: -
D: -
V: TRBV11-2
DNA: TGTGCCAGCAGCTCAAAAGTCTTCTCTGGAAACACCATATATTTT
CDR3: CASSSKVFSGNTIYF

J: TRBJ2-3
size: -
D: -
V: TRBV4-1
DNA: TGCGCCAGCAGCCAACCCAGCTGGACTGGCGGGAAAAGAGGGGATACGCAGTATTTT
CDR3: CASSQPSWTGGKRGDTQYF

J: TRBJ2-7
size: -
D: -
V: TRBV7-9
DNA: TGTGCCAGCAGCTTGGGGGCGTACGAGCAGTACTTC
CDR3: CASSLGAYEQYF

J: TRBJ2-5
size: -
D: TRBD1
V: TRBV7-9
DNA: TGTGCCAGCAGCCCTGGGACAGGGGGGGAGACCCAGTACTTC
CDR3: CASSPGTGGETQYF

J: TRBJ2-7
size: few
D: -
V: TRBV4-2
DNA: TGTGCCAGCAGCCAGTTCGATCGACGGACACCGATCTACGAGCAGTACTTC
CDR3: CASSQFDRRTPIYEQYF

J: TRBJ1-2
size: few
D: TRBD1
V: TRBV5-1
DNA: TGCGCCAGCAGCCCAACAGGGGAGGGCTATGGCTACACCTTC
CDR3: CASSPTGEGYGYTF

J: TRBJ2-7
size: -
D: TRBD2
V: TRBV30
DNA: TGTGCCTGGAGTAGGTTGGGGGAGGGCTACGAGCAGTACTTC
CDR3: CAWSRLGEGYEQYF

J: TRBJ1-3
size: -
D: -
V: TRBV6-1
DNA: TGTGCCAGCAGTACTACTTACACACACGGAAACACCATATATTTT
CDR3: CASSTTYTHGNTIYF

J: TRBJ1-2
size: -
D: -
V: TRBV7-3
DNA: TGTGCCAGCAGCTTAGACAGGAACCTGGAAGGCTACACCTTC
CDR3: CASSLDRNLEGYTF

J: TRBJ1-1
size: -
D: TRBD1
V: TRBV10-3
DNA: TGTGCCATCAGTACGGGACAGGGTGTGTACTTGAACACTGAAGCTTTCTTT
CDR3: CAISTGQGVYLNTEAFF

J: TRBJ1-5
size: -
D: -
V: TRBV7-9
DNA: TGTGCCAGCAGCTTGGGGGTAAATCAGCCCCAGCATTTT
CDR3: CASSLGVNQPQHF

J: TRBJ1-1
size: -
D: TRBD1
V: TRBV11-2
DNA: TGTGCCAGCAGCCCAGCCGGGGCAGGGGGCACTGAAGCTTTCTTT
CDR3: CASSPAGAGGTEAFF

J: TRBJ2-5
size: -
D: -
V: TRBV5-8
DNA: TGTGCCAGCAGCTTGGGGCAGGGAGTCCAAGAGACCCAGTACTTC
CDR3: CASSLGQGVQETQYF

J: TRBJ1-1
size: -
D: -
V: TRBV30
DNA: TGTGCCTGGACAGGACGGGAAGCTTTCTTT
CDR3: CAWTGREAFF

J: TRBJ1-2
size: few
D: -
V: TRBV11-2
DNA: TGTGCCAGCAGCCCTGGGGGTGAGGGTGGCTACACCTTC
CDR3: CASSPGGEGGYTF